These 10 T cell receptor beta chains came from one sample sequenced in a study of blood T cell repertoires in COVID-19. Some clones are missing from TCRdb's copy, which holds only in-frame ones; the method was immunoSEQ multiplex PCR. The sample yields 330,000 or so clones, roughly 89% seen once. Sequencing input: peripheral blood. Receptors were obtained from a man aged 25-45 years with COVID-19, enrolled during active disease.

This clone was seen a single time. The chain uses TRBV29-1 and TRBJ1-3; D call uncertain. The CDR3 has 15 residues. Germline assignment: CDR1 SQVTM and CDR2 ANQGSEA. Trimming took 1 base from V and 4 from J, leaving 14 bases between them. CDR3 sequence (DNA): TGCAGCGTTGAAGTTGTCAGGAGGCGGGGAAACACCATATATTTT. It is translated as CSVEVVRRRGNTIYF.

CDR3 sequence reads: CASSYLRRVRYGYTF. CDR3 in DNA: TGTGCCAGCAGTTACCTTCGGCGGGTTCGATATGGCTACACCTTC. This sequence joins TRBV6-2 or TRBV6-3 and TRBJ1-2; no firm D call. With 2 bases removed from V and 5 bases from J, the gap between germline ends came to 15 bases. The germline V gene encodes CDR1 MNHEY and CDR2 SVGEGT. The CDR3 runs 15 residues.

Details on this clone: Relative to the germline gene, one junction end is altered; a read error may explain this. The chain links TRBV7-9 to TRBJ1-1, with D hard to call. The CDR3 length is 15 residues. Germline CDR1 reads SEHNR; CDR2 reads FQNEAQ (reference sequence). CDR3 in amino acids: CASSLAYTENTEAFF. The CDR3 DNA reads as TGTGCCAGCAGTTTAGCGTACACAGAGAACACTGAAGCTTTCTTT.

This chain links TRBV5-4 with TRBJ2-5, with D hard to call. Germline lookup yields CDR1 SGHNT and CDR2 YYREEE (reference sequence). V was cut by 4 bases and J by 1 base, with 14 bases left in between. This CDR3 is built from 15 residues. CDR3 sequence (DNA): TGTGCCAGCAGCCCATCGACTGGGTTCCAAGAGACCCAGTACTTC. Its translation: CASSPSTGFQETQYF.

J is TRBJ2-3 and V is TRBV3-1 (or the pseudogene TRBV3-2), with 8 bases lining up with TRBD2. This CDR3 has 16 amino acids. V dropped 0 bases and J dropped 3; count of bases not matched to a gene: 5. Looked up from germline, CDR1 is LGHDT and CDR2 is YNNKEL (reference sequence). In DNA form, the CDR3 reads TGTGCCAGCAGCCAAGAACGGCGGGAGGTGACAGATACGCAGTATTTT. This encodes CASSQERREVTDTQYF.

The CDR3 DNA reads as TGTGCCAGCTCACCCAGCTCCTACAATGAGCAGTTCTTC. Its translation: CASSPSSYNEQFF. The V and J genes are TRBV18 and TRBJ2-1, with D uncertain. V was clipped by 3 bases and J by 0 bases, with 3 bases between them. The CDR3 has 13 residues. Germline assignment: CDR1 KGHSH and CDR2 LQKENI.

The chain is built from TRBV6-2 or TRBV6-3 and TRBJ2-2; 7 bases match TRBD1. The length of the CDR3 is 15 residues. With V trimmed by 2 bases and J by 7 bases, 7 bases remained unmatched. In germline, CDR1 is MNHEY, CDR2 SVGEGT. CDR3 sequence: CASSYVQGLVGELFF. DNA of the CDR3: TGTGCCAGCAGTTACGTACAGGGGCTTGTCGGGGAGCTGTTTTTT.

The chain is built from TRBV28 and TRBJ1-4; D is undetermined. The CDR3 is 15 residues long. Trimming took 3 bases from V and 6 from J, leaving 14 bases between them. Germline V gene sequence: CDR1 MDHEN, CDR2 SYDVKM. In nucleotides, the CDR3 is TGTGCCAGCAGTTTGTCTTCGGGGAGGCATGAAAAACTGTTTTTT. Protein sequence: CASSLSSGRHEKLFF.

This clone occurred once. This chain uses TRBV28 with TRBJ2-7, with a weak D call TRBD2 (5 bases). CDR1 is MDHEN and CDR2 is SYDVKM in the germline V gene. V shed 2 bases and J shed 0 bases, with 11 bases lying between them. The length of the CDR3 is 15 residues. As DNA, the CDR3 is TGTGCCAGCAGTTTAGAGGGTTCCGCCTCCTACGAGCAGTACTTC. Protein product: CASSLEGSASYEQYF.

The count of this clone is one. The chain employs TRBV7-3 and TRBJ1-1; D remains ambiguous. The ends were cut back, 2 bases at V and 2 bases at J, with 6 bases in the middle. This CDR3 comprises 13 residues. CDR1 and CDR2 (germline): SGHTA, FQGTGA. The CDR3 DNA reads TGTGCCAGCAGCTTACACCTAAACACTGAAGCTTTCTTT. Its translation: CASSLHLNTEAFF.